A selection of T cell receptor beta chains follows, all from one sample in a study of beta chain features in type 1 diabetes. Clones were read by immunoSEQ multiplex PCR, and TCRdb kept only the in-frame ones, dropping some. Among hundreds of thousands of clones listed, roughly an eighth were seen once. The sample comprised naive CD4+ T cells from blood. The receptors were sampled from a man between 18 and 35 years old with type 1 diabetes. The CDR3 runs from the conserved cysteine through the conserved F or W. The order of the fields is V gene, clone size, J gene, D gene, CDR3 protein, CDR3 DNA. D genes are given only for firm matches. Expanded clones are given a class, and other clones once, few, many or no size at all.

v_call: TRBV30; clone_size: few; j_call: TRBJ1-2; d_call: .; cdr3_aa: CAWSVTPLNYGYTF; cdr3_nt: TGTGCCTGGAGTGTTACCCCGCTTAACTATGGCTACACCTTC
v_call: TRBV2; clone_size: .; j_call: TRBJ2-5; d_call: TRBD1; cdr3_aa: CASRDRAETQYF; cdr3_nt: TGTGCCAGCAGGGACAGGGCGGAGACCCAGTACTTC
v_call: TRBV4-3; clone_size: few; j_call: TRBJ2-7; d_call: TRBD1; cdr3_aa: CASSQDLLRDSTYEQYF; cdr3_nt: TGCGCCAGCAGCCAAGATCTGCTCCGGGACAGCACCTACGAGCAGTACTTC
v_call: TRBV2; clone_size: few; j_call: TRBJ2-1; d_call: TRBD2; cdr3_aa: CASSFYSGRADNEQFF; cdr3_nt: TGTGCCAGCAGTTTCTATAGCGGGAGGGCCGACAATGAGCAGTTCTTC
v_call: TRBV9; clone_size: .; j_call: TRBJ2-5; d_call: TRBD2; cdr3_aa: CASSVSGGRQETQYF; cdr3_nt: TGTGCCAGCAGCGTAAGCGGGGGAAGACAAGAGACCCAGTACTTC
v_call: TRBV6-6; clone_size: few; j_call: TRBJ2-7; d_call: TRBD2; cdr3_aa: CASSAGLVLYEQYF; cdr3_nt: TGTGCCAGCAGCGCCGGACTAGTCCTCTACGAGCAGTACTTC
v_call: TRBV18; clone_size: few; j_call: TRBJ1-5; d_call: .; cdr3_aa: CASSIGPPGGKPQHF; cdr3_nt: TGTGCCAGCTCAATCGGGCCGCCGGGCGGGAAGCCCCAGCATTTT
v_call: TRBV30; clone_size: .; j_call: TRBJ2-7; d_call: .; cdr3_aa: CAWGLGYEQYF; cdr3_nt: TGTGCCTGGGGCCTTGGGTACGAGCAGTACTTC
v_call: TRBV5-1; clone_size: .; j_call: TRBJ2-7; d_call: TRBD1; cdr3_aa: CASSRWDSSGHEQYF; cdr3_nt: TGCGCCAGCAGCAGGTGGGACAGTTCAGGCCACGAGCAGTACTTC
v_call: TRBV11-1; clone_size: .; j_call: TRBJ2-1; d_call: .; cdr3_aa: CASSLETSSYNEQFF; cdr3_nt: TGTGCCAGCAGCTTAGAAACTAGCTCCTACAATGAGCAGTTCTTC
v_call: TRBV29-1; clone_size: .; j_call: TRBJ1-1; d_call: .; cdr3_aa: CSVDRAREAFF; cdr3_nt: TGCAGCGTTGACCGTGCCCGTGAAGCTTTCTTT
v_call: TRBV5-1; clone_size: few; j_call: TRBJ1-4; d_call: .; cdr3_aa: CAPSSGLTNEKLFF; cdr3_nt: TGCGCCCCTTCATCAGGGCTAACTAATGAAAAACTGTTTTTT
v_call: TRBV13; clone_size: .; j_call: TRBJ2-5; d_call: .; cdr3_aa: CASSYQETQYF; cdr3_nt: TGTGCCAGCAGCTATCAAGAGACCCAGTACTTC
v_call: TRBV2; clone_size: .; j_call: TRBJ1-1; d_call: .; cdr3_aa: CASRVRTENTEAFF; cdr3_nt: TGTGCCAGCAGAGTTCGGACGGAGAACACTGAAGCTTTCTTT
v_call: TRBV4-1; clone_size: few; j_call: TRBJ1-2; d_call: .; cdr3_aa: CASSQDSGDFYGYTF; cdr3_nt: TGCGCCAGCAGCCAAGATTCAGGGGACTTCTATGGCTACACCTTC
v_call: TRBV28; clone_size: few; j_call: TRBJ2-5; d_call: TRBD1; cdr3_aa: CASSLDRGQETQYF; cdr3_nt: TGTGCCAGCAGTTTAGACAGGGGACAAGAGACCCAGTACTTC
v_call: TRBV30; clone_size: few; j_call: TRBJ2-5; d_call: TRBD1; cdr3_aa: CAWRAYRGLGETQYF; cdr3_nt: TGTGCCTGGCGCGCTTACAGGGGTTTGGGAGAGACCCAGTACTTC
v_call: TRBV19; clone_size: few; j_call: TRBJ2-5; d_call: .; cdr3_aa: CASRQGLETQYF; cdr3_nt: TGTGCCAGTAGACAGGGTCTGGAGACCCAGTACTTC
v_call: TRBV12-5; clone_size: .; j_call: TRBJ2-1; d_call: TRBD2; cdr3_aa: CASGLVVASGRPDNEQFF; cdr3_nt: TGTGCTAGTGGTTTGGTAGTGGCTAGCGGGAGACCAGACAATGAGCAGTTCTTC
v_call: TRBV19; clone_size: few; j_call: TRBJ2-4; d_call: .; cdr3_aa: CASSARLNIQYF; cdr3_nt: TGTGCCAGTAGTGCGCGTCTGAACATTCAGTACTTC
v_call: TRBV27; clone_size: .; j_call: TRBJ1-5; d_call: .; cdr3_aa: CASSFGSQPQHF; cdr3_nt: TGTGCCAGCAGTTTTGGGAGTCAGCCCCAGCATTTT
v_call: TRBV4-2; clone_size: .; j_call: TRBJ1-3; d_call: TRBD1; cdr3_aa: CASSQDRGGGNTIYF; cdr3_nt: TGTGCCAGCAGCCAGGACAGGGGTGGTGGAAACACCATATATTTT
v_call: TRBV29-1; clone_size: .; j_call: TRBJ1-3; d_call: TRBD1; cdr3_aa: CSVVIEDRGEENTIYF; cdr3_nt: TGCAGCGTTGTAATAGAGGACAGGGGTGAGGAAAACACCATATATTTT
v_call: TRBV10-3; clone_size: few; j_call: TRBJ1-4; d_call: .; cdr3_aa: CAIGSSTNEKLFF; cdr3_nt: TGTGCCATCGGTAGCTCGACTAATGAAAAACTGTTTTTT
v_call: TRBV30; clone_size: .; j_call: TRBJ2-1; d_call: .; cdr3_aa: CAWSWNRLNNEQFF; cdr3_nt: TGTGCCTGGAGTTGGAACAGACTGAACAATGAGCAGTTCTTC
v_call: TRBV28; clone_size: .; j_call: TRBJ2-5; d_call: TRBD2; cdr3_aa: CASSNTPGLASEVRRTQYF; cdr3_nt: TGTGCCAGCAGCAACACTCCGGGACTAGCGTCCGAAGTACGGAGGACCCAGTACTTC
v_call: TRBV6-6; clone_size: few; j_call: TRBJ1-1; d_call: TRBD1; cdr3_aa: CASTRNGQGANTEAFF; cdr3_nt: TGTGCCAGCACCCGAAATGGACAGGGTGCGAACACTGAAGCTTTCTTT
v_call: TRBV2; clone_size: few; j_call: TRBJ1-2; d_call: .; cdr3_aa: CASSSQGKDAKGGYTF; cdr3_nt: TGTGCCAGCAGTTCACAAGGGAAGGATGCAAAGGGTGGCTACACCTTC
v_call: TRBV28; clone_size: .; j_call: TRBJ1-2; d_call: .; cdr3_aa: CASSTGVGYTF; cdr3_nt: TGTGCCAGCAGTACAGGCGTTGGGTACACCTTC
v_call: TRBV7-9; clone_size: .; j_call: TRBJ2-3; d_call: TRBD1; cdr3_aa: CASSRRQGSTDTQYF; cdr3_nt: TGTGCCAGCAGCCGTAGACAGGGAAGCACAGATACGCAGTATTTT
v_call: TRBV6-6; clone_size: few; j_call: TRBJ2-1; d_call: TRBD2; cdr3_aa: CAIMGTSGGPYNEQFF; cdr3_nt: TGTGCCATCATGGGGACTAGCGGGGGTCCCTACAATGAGCAGTTCTTC
v_call: TRBV5-4; clone_size: few; j_call: TRBJ2-7; d_call: .; cdr3_aa: CASSLKQNPYEQYF; cdr3_nt: TGTGCCAGCAGCTTGAAACAGAACCCCTACGAGCAGTACTTC